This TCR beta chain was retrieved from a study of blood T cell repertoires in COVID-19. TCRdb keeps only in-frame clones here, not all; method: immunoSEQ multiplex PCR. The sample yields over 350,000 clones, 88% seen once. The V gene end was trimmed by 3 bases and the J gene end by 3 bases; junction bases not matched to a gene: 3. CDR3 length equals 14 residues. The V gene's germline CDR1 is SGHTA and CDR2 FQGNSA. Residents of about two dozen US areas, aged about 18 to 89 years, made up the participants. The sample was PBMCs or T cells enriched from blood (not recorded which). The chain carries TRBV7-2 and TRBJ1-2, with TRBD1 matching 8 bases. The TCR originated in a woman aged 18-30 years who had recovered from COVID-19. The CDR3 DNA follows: TGTGCCAGCAGCTTTACAGGGGGGGACTATGGCTACACCTTC. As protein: CASSFTGGDYGYTF.